A selection of T cell receptor beta chains follows, all from one sample in a study of blood T cell repertoires in COVID-19. Method: immunoSEQ multiplex PCR; TCRdb's copy keeps in-frame clones and lacks some. The sample lists 240,000 or so clones, roughly four fifths seen once, with roughly 9.6% in the top ten. Sequences were obtained from peripheral blood. These TCRs come from a woman older than 75 with acute or convalescent COVID-19. Both conserved end residues are part of each CDR3. The D gene is left open where the match is weak. Size values are once, few and many counts, or a class for expanded clones, and some rows have none.

D gene | clone size | J gene | V gene | CDR3 protein | CDR3 DNA
NA | few | TRBJ1-3 | TRBV27 | CASSLQGPHSGNTIYF | TGTGCCAGCAGTTTACAGGGGCCGCACTCTGGAAACACCATATATTTT
NA | NA | TRBJ1-1 | TRBV30 | CAWSVRRGAGEAFF | TGTGCCTGGAGTGTACGGAGGGGCGCCGGTGAAGCTTTCTTT
NA | NA | TRBJ2-5 | TRBV13 | CASSLGAGVQETQYF | TGTGCCAGCAGCTTAGGCGCCGGGGTGCAAGAGACCCAGTACTTC
NA | NA | TRBJ1-6 | TRBV6-5 | CASSLQVYNSPLHF | TGTGCCAGCAGTTTACAGGTCTATAATTCACCCCTCCACTTT
NA | NA | TRBJ1-1 | TRBV7-3 | CASSYLQGTEAFF | TGTGCCAGCAGCTACCTACAGGGAACTGAAGCTTTCTTT
NA | NA | TRBJ1-5 | TRBV18 | CASSFGQNNQPQHF | TGTGCCAGCTCCTTTGGACAGAACAATCAGCCCCAGCATTTT
TRBD1 | NA | TRBJ2-7 | TRBV12-3/TRBV12-4 | CASSLGDSYEQYF | TGTGCCAGCAGTTTAGGGGACAGCTACGAGCAGTACTTC
TRBD1 | NA | TRBJ1-4 | TRBV5-1 | CASSFRQGGDEKLFF | TGCGCCAGCAGCTTCCGACAGGGCGGGGACGAAAAACTGTTTTTT
NA | once | TRBJ1-5 | TRBV6-4 | CASKLGARQPQHF | TGTGCCAGCAAGCTAGGCGCGAGGCAGCCCCAGCATTTT
NA | NA | TRBJ2-2 | TRBV5-1 | CASSLSRELFF | TGCGCCAGCAGCTTGTCCAGGGAGCTGTTTTTT
TRBD1 | NA | TRBJ1-1 | TRBV27 | CASSSRTGMNTEAFF | TGTGCCAGCAGTTCTCGGACAGGTATGAACACTGAAGCTTTCTTT
NA | NA | TRBJ1-1 | TRBV30 | CAWRWDAPGGIFF | TGTGCCTGGAGATGGGACGCACCCGGGGGGATTTTCTTT
TRBD1 | few | TRBJ1-3 | TRBV2 | CASGTGVGNTIYF | TGTGCCAGCGGGACAGGGGTCGGAAACACCATATATTTT
NA | NA | TRBJ1-6 | TRBV27 | CASSPGLAPLHF | TGTGCCAGCAGCCCGGGACTTGCACCCCTCCACTTT
TRBD1 | NA | TRBJ1-1 | TRBV2 | CASSSQGEGTEAFF | TGTGCCAGCAGTTCACAGGGGGAGGGCACTGAAGCTTTCTTT
TRBD1 | few | TRBJ1-1 | TRBV4-1 | CASSRPTGMNTEAFF | TGCGCCAGCAGCCGCCCGACAGGGATGAACACTGAAGCTTTCTTT
TRBD1 | NA | TRBJ1-1 | TRBV18 | CASSPRAGGGHSEAFF | TGTGCCAGCTCCCCAAGGGCAGGGGGCGGGCATAGTGAAGCTTTCTTT
TRBD1 | NA | TRBJ2-2 | TRBV5-1 | CASSPRTGNTGELFF | TGCGCCAGCAGCCCAAGGACAGGGAACACCGGGGAGCTGTTTTTT
TRBD2 | NA | TRBJ2-5 | TRBV7-8 | CASSLFERGWETQYF | TGTGCCAGCAGCTTATTCGAGCGGGGGTGGGAGACCCAGTACTTC
TRBD1 | NA | TRBJ2-2 | TRBV2 | CASSKGTGGTGELFF | TGTGCCAGCAGCAAAGGGACAGGGGGAACCGGGGAGCTGTTTTTT
NA | NA | TRBJ1-4 | TRBV28 | CASEAGGPLGKLFF | TGTGCCAGCGAGGCGGGAGGACCTTTGGGAAAACTGTTTTTT
NA | NA | TRBJ1-2 | TRBV10-2 | CASSEQGIDGYTF | TGCGCCAGCAGTGAACAGGGAATCGACGGCTACACCTTC
TRBD2 | few | TRBJ2-1 | TRBV28 | CASRDRTSGGAEQFF | TGTGCCAGCAGGGATCGGACTAGCGGGGGGGCTGAGCAGTTCTTC
TRBD1 | once | TRBJ1-4 | TRBV27 | CASRPDRGNEKLFF | TGTGCCAGCAGACCCGACAGGGGAAATGAAAAACTGTTTTTT
TRBD1 | NA | TRBJ2-2 | TRBV24-1 | CATSDWTGGAGELFF | TGTGCCACCAGTGATTGGACAGGGGGCGCCGGGGAGCTGTTTTTT
NA | NA | TRBJ1-3 | TRBV4-1 | CASSQDQGAGSGNTIYF | TGCGCCAGCAGCCAAGATCAAGGGGCAGGCTCTGGAAACACCATATATTTT
NA | NA | TRBJ2-5 | TRBV14 | CASSHRTLSVTQYF | TGTGCCAGCAGCCATCGGACACTCTCAGTGACCCAGTACTTC
TRBD1 | NA | TRBJ1-1 | TRBV9 | CASSGLTGGTEAFF | TGTGCCAGCAGCGGACTGACAGGGGGCACTGAAGCTTTCTTT
TRBD1 | NA | TRBJ1-3 | TRBV24-1 | CATSDSGAGGLSAFLNTIYF | TGTGCCACCAGTGATTCTGGGGCAGGGGGCTTGTCTGCCTTTTTAAACACCATATATTTT
TRBD1 | NA | TRBJ1-5 | TRBV7-9 | CASSSGTGGYGGNQPQHF | TGTGCCAGCAGTTCCGGGACAGGGGGGTATGGAGGCAATCAGCCCCAGCATTTT
TRBD2 | NA | TRBJ2-2 | TRBV6-5 | CASSSRGGNTGELFF | TGTGCCAGCAGCTCCCGGGGGGGAAACACCGGGGAGCTGTTTTTT
NA | NA | TRBJ1-5 | TRBV6-1 | CASSEGLDPNQPQHF | TGTGCCAGCAGTGAGGGACTTGACCCCAATCAGCCCCAGCATTTT
NA | NA | TRBJ1-2 | TRBV7-9 | CASSPSLSYGYTF | TGTGCCAGCAGCCCAAGCCTGAGTTATGGCTACACCTTC
NA | few | TRBJ1-3 | TRBV18 | CASSPVQGENTIYF | TGTGCCAGCTCACCAGTCCAGGGCGAAAACACCATATATTTT
NA | NA | TRBJ1-1 | TRBV6-5 | CASSWTENTEAFF | TGTGCCAGCAGCTGGACAGAGAACACTGAAGCTTTCTTT
NA | NA | TRBJ2-3 | TRBV5-8 | CASSSPLRDTQYF | TGTGCCAGCAGCTCCCCCCTACGAGATACGCAGTATTTT
TRBD1 | NA | TRBJ2-3 | TRBV5-1 | CASSLVGTVSSTDTQYF | TGCGCCAGCAGCTTGGTAGGGACAGTTTCTAGCACAGATACGCAGTATTTT
TRBD1 | once | TRBJ1-5 | TRBV24-1 | CATSDRQGSGQPQHF | TGTGCCACCAGTGACCGACAGGGGTCTGGGCAGCCCCAGCATTTT
TRBD2 | NA | TRBJ2-1 | TRBV11-2 | CASSTTLAGASNEQFF | TGTGCCAGCAGCACGACACTAGCGGGGGCCTCCAATGAGCAGTTCTTC
NA | NA | TRBJ1-1 | TRBV3-1/TRBV3-2 | CASSPDRRDTEAFF | TGTGCCAGCAGCCCCGACAGGCGGGACACTGAAGCTTTCTTT